This TCR beta chain was found in a study of T cell repertoires in cytomegalovirus infection. Each CDR3 protein gets one entry after TCRdb re-called the reads with MiXCR. The table shows roughly 990,000 distinct CDR3 sequences, with 30% to 40% occurring only once. Remarks on this clonotype: The antigen remains undetermined.

The sequencing used cultured CD8+ T cells from PBMCs, collected from culture after CMV antigen stimulation. The sequence came from a human donor in good health (CMV status not recorded). Some clones in this sample may be carry-over from other donors' samples.

DNA of the CDR3: TGTGCCAGCAGCCTCCTTACCGGGACTAGCGACGAGCAGTACTTC. Amino acid sequence: CASSLLTGTSDEQYF. V gene TRBV5-5 combines with J gene TRBJ2-7; TRBD2 matches at 10 bases. V lost 4 bases and J lost 5; bases outside the gene matches: 9. The CDR3 is made up of 15 amino acids. Germline-derived CDR1 and CDR2 are SGHKS and YYEKEE (reference sequence).